Below, one TCR beta chain is given with its context. The target antigen is unknown. This sample was taken from a study of OX40 agonist ivuxolimab in advanced cancers. Study-level findings and limits: The study found that CD8+ T cells averaged more expanded clones than CD4+.

V was trimmed by 0 bases and J by 4 bases, leaving 7 bases between them. The CDR3 is 14 residues long. Per the germline V gene, CDR1 is MNHEY and CDR2 is SMNVEV (reference sequence). The table came from immunoSEQ multiplex PCR; TCRdb's copy has only in-frame clones and leaves some out. This table has tens of thousands of clones, around 80% appearing once. Sequencing was performed on CD4+ or CD8+ T cells sorted from blood, taken in a trial of the OX40 agonist ivuxolimab. The receptor's source is an adult with an advanced solid tumor such as melanoma, head and neck, liver or kidney cancer. The rearrangement links TRBV27 to TRBJ1-3; D is ambiguous. The CDR3 DNA reads TGTGCCAGCAGTTTATCGGTGCTAGGAAACACCATATATTTT. This gives the protein CASSLSVLGNTIYF.